These T cell receptor beta chains were read from a single sample in a study of T-cell memory formation after mild COVID-19. Each CDR3 protein is one row after TCRdb ran MiXCR on the 5' RACE reads. The top ten clones hold about 12% of a sample with hundreds of thousands of distinct CDR3 sequences, less than 25% of them seen once. The material sequenced was PBMCs or a T cell subset sorted from them (not recorded which). All receptors derive from an adult woman who had mild COVID-19 (a few samples of this study predate the infection). Cell type and time point are not known. Each CDR3 is given with its conserved first and last residue. The D gene is left open where the match is weak. Expanded clones get a size class; other rows say once, few or many, or leave the size out.

cdr3_aa cdr3_nt clone_size j_call cdr3_length v_call d_call
CSVEVEAFF TGCAGCGTTGAGGTTGAAGCTTTCTTT NA TRBJ1-1 9 TRBV29-1 NA
CASSPPTSGLYNEQFF TGTGCCAGCAGTCCTCCGACTAGCGGGCTCTACAATGAGCAGTTCTTC NA TRBJ2-1 16 TRBV12-3/TRBV12-4 TRBD2
CASSTGPGRNNEQFF TGTGCCAGCAGCACCGGACCCGGGAGGAACAATGAGCAGTTCTTC NA TRBJ2-1 15 TRBV7-2 TRBD2
CASSPQGLAGDKAQYF TGCGCCAGCAGCCCTCAGGGACTAGCGGGAGATAAGGCCCAGTACTTC many TRBJ2-5 16 TRBV5-1 TRBD2
CASRDENTEAFF TGTGCCAGCAGAGACGAGAACACTGAAGCTTTCTTT NA TRBJ1-1 12 TRBV3-1 NA
CASSDIQGGNTGELFF TGTGCCAGCAGCGACATACAGGGAGGCAACACCGGGGAGCTGTTTTTT few TRBJ2-2 16 TRBV7-6 NA
CATSPSQTSYEQYF TGTGCCACCAGCCCATCCCAAACCTCCTACGAGCAGTACTTC NA TRBJ2-7 14 TRBV24-1 NA
CASSQSSSRAYNEQFF TGCGCCAGCAGCCAATCGTCGTCGCGGGCCTACAATGAGCAGTTCTTC few TRBJ2-1 16 TRBV4-3 NA
CSANRNTEAFF TGCAGTGCTAACAGGAACACTGAAGCTTTCTTT NA TRBJ1-1 11 TRBV20-1 NA
CASSRLGGATDTQYF TGTGCCAGCAGTCGTCTGGGGGGGGCTACAGATACGCAGTATTTT NA TRBJ2-3 15 TRBV12-3/TRBV12-4 NA
CSSSGGGGYEQYF TGTTCCAGCAGCGGAGGGGGCGGCTACGAGCAGTACTTC NA TRBJ2-7 13 TRBV7-2 NA
CSASAGAVTGELFF TGCAGTGCTAGCGCGGGGGCCGTCACCGGGGAGCTGTTTTTT NA TRBJ2-2 14 TRBV20-1 NA
CASSPTGLAKNIQYF TGTGCCAGCAGTCCGACAGGGCTAGCCAAAAACATTCAGTACTTC few TRBJ2-4 15 TRBV28 TRBD1
CSATAGTHYNEQFF TGCAGTGCTACAGCGGGGACCCACTACAATGAGCAGTTCTTC NA TRBJ2-1 14 TRBV20-1 TRBD2
CSVSTGDLNQPQHF TGCAGCGTATCCACAGGGGACCTCAATCAGCCCCAGCATTTT few TRBJ1-5 14 TRBV29-1 TRBD1
CASRTGRMNNQPQHF TGTGCCAGCAGAACAGGGAGGATGAACAATCAGCCCCAGCATTTT NA TRBJ1-5 15 TRBV27 NA
CSARPPGVGNTEAFF TGCAGTGCTAGACCCCCAGGGGTGGGGAACACTGAAGCTTTCTTT once TRBJ1-1 15 TRBV20-1 NA
CASSVGQGNTGELFF TGTGCCAGCAGCGTAGGACAGGGAAACACCGGGGAGCTGTTTTTT few TRBJ2-2 15 TRBV9 TRBD1
CASSQELSRPEFF TGTGCCAGCAGCCAAGAACTGTCACGGCCCGAGTTCTTC NA TRBJ2-1 13 TRBV4-2 NA
CASSPIFGQGEKPLHF TGTGCCAGCAGCCCTATCTTTGGACAGGGTGAGAAACCCCTCCACTTT NA TRBJ1-6 16 TRBV7-2 TRBD1
CASSHSDGYREAVYNQPQHF TGTGCCAGCAGCCATTCAGATGGGTACAGGGAGGCTGTTTACAATCAGCCCCAGCATTTT NA TRBJ1-5 20 TRBV12-3/TRBV12-4 NA
CASRQSDGYTF TGCGCCAGCAGGCAGAGTGATGGCTACACCTTC NA TRBJ1-2 11 TRBV5-1 NA
CASSPIQTGQETQYF TGTGCCAGCTCACCAATTCAAACAGGCCAAGAGACCCAGTACTTC few TRBJ2-5 15 TRBV18 NA
CAISESNRGTGGYTF TGTGCCATCAGTGAGTCGAACAGGGGAACAGGTGGCTACACCTTC NA TRBJ1-2 15 TRBV10-3 TRBD1
CASSLRDPGTGELFF TGTGCCAGCAGTTTAAGGGATCCGGGGACCGGGGAGCTGTTTTTT NA TRBJ2-2 15 TRBV12-3/TRBV12-4 NA
CASSLVGLGRYEQYF TGTGCCAGCAGCTTAGTCGGACTAGGTCGCTACGAGCAGTACTTC NA TRBJ2-7 15 TRBV11-2 TRBD2
CASSHSGPF TGCGCCAGCAGCCATTCGGGCCCTTTT NA TRBJ1-5 9 TRBV4-1 NA
CASSAWGIGNEQFF TGCGCCAGCAGCGCCTGGGGAATAGGGAATGAGCAGTTCTTC NA TRBJ2-1 14 TRBV4-1 NA
CASSSATADEKLFF TGTGCCAGCTCCTCAGCAACGGCAGATGAAAAACTGTTTTTT few TRBJ1-4 14 TRBV12-3/TRBV12-4 NA
CSVERAGGTFGTKNIQYF TGCAGCGTTGAGCGTGCAGGGGGGACCTTTGGAACCAAAAACATTCAGTACTTC few TRBJ2-4 18 TRBV29-1 NA
CASSLVSGTTEAFF TGTGCCAGCAGCTTAGTATCCGGGACCACTGAAGCTTTCTTT NA TRBJ1-1 14 TRBV7-2 NA
CSARPWGTSRGGKLFF TGCAGTGCTAGACCCTGGGGGACCTCGCGCGGTGGAAAACTGTTTTTT NA TRBJ1-4 16 TRBV20-1 NA
CASSSGTGGVNTEAFF TGCGCCAGCAGCTCAGGGACAGGGGGCGTGAACACTGAAGCTTTCTTT NA TRBJ1-1 16 TRBV5-1 TRBD1
CASEPGGKTNEQFF TGTGCCAGCGAACCGGGCGGGAAAACCAATGAGCAGTTCTTC NA TRBJ2-1 14 TRBV9 NA
CAWFQPGQNTGELFF TGTGCCTGGTTCCAGCCTGGACAGAACACCGGGGAGCTGTTTTTT NA TRBJ2-2 15 TRBV30 NA
CASRSVGVGEKLFF TGTGCCAGCCGGTCTGTGGGGGTAGGGGAAAAACTGTTTTTT NA TRBJ1-4 14 TRBV6-5 NA
CASSLAGSGPDEQFF TGCGCCAGCAGCTTGGCCGGGTCGGGCCCCGATGAGCAGTTCTTC few TRBJ2-1 15 TRBV5-1 NA
CSAREGTASTDTQYF TGCAGTGCTAGAGAGGGAACAGCTAGCACAGATACGCAGTATTTT few TRBJ2-3 15 TRBV20-1 NA
CASSQDPQTVAYEQYF TGCGCCAGCAGCCAAGACCCCCAGACAGTTGCCTACGAGCAGTACTTC few TRBJ2-7 16 TRBV4-1 NA
CASSLGYGDTEAFF TGCGCCAGCAGCTTGGGATACGGGGACACTGAAGCTTTCTTT NA TRBJ1-1 14 TRBV5-1 NA
CASSSQPPPGTGRSNEAFF TGTGCCAGCTCATCTCAACCTCCTCCCGGGACAGGGAGATCGAATGAAGCTTTCTTT NA TRBJ1-1 19 TRBV18 TRBD1
CASSLGTGSQPQHF TGTGCCAGCAGTTTGGGGACAGGGTCTCAGCCCCAGCATTTT NA TRBJ1-5 14 TRBV12-3/TRBV12-4 TRBD1
CASRTLDSNEQFF TGCGCCAGCAGAACCCTGGACAGCAATGAGCAGTTCTTC NA TRBJ2-1 13 TRBV5-1 NA
CASSQDSTGISGSPLHF TGCGCCAGCAGCCAAGATTCCACGGGTATATCGGGTTCACCCCTCCACTTT few TRBJ1-6 17 TRBV4-3 NA
CASSSDPDTEAFF TGTGCCAGCAGCTCAGACCCCGACACTGAAGCTTTCTTT NA TRBJ1-1 13 TRBV7-8 NA
CATSEQGLAGQYF TGTGCCACCAGTGAACAGGGGCTAGCGGGGCAGTACTTC NA TRBJ2-7 13 TRBV24-1 NA
CASSFTSGTGELFF TGTGCCAGCAGCTTCACTAGCGGCACCGGGGAGCTGTTTTTT NA TRBJ2-2 14 TRBV7-2 TRBD2
CASRQGTYNEQFF TGTGCCAGCAGACAGGGGACATACAATGAGCAGTTCTTC NA TRBJ2-1 13 TRBV6-5 TRBD1
CASSFAGEADTQYF TGTGCCAGCAGTTTCGCGGGAGAAGCAGATACGCAGTATTTT NA TRBJ2-3 14 TRBV12-3/TRBV12-4 TRBD2
CSAGQVGAEAFF TGCAGCGCCGGACAGGTCGGGGCTGAAGCTTTCTTT NA TRBJ1-1 12 TRBV29-1 TRBD1
CASSLAPAQETQYF TGCGCCAGCAGCTTGGCTCCTGCACAAGAGACCCAGTACTTC NA TRBJ2-5 14 TRBV5-1 NA
CASSQRGNQPQHF TGTGCCAGCAGCCAACGAGGCAATCAGCCCCAGCATTTT few TRBJ1-5 13 TRBV3-1 NA
CSARNSRTVNYGYTF TGCAGTGCTAGAAACTCCAGGACCGTCAACTATGGCTACACCTTC NA TRBJ1-2 15 TRBV20-1 NA
CSAHRGQLNQPQHF TGCAGTGCTCACCGGGGACAGCTAAATCAGCCCCAGCATTTT NA TRBJ1-5 14 TRBV20-1 TRBD1